This is a list of T cell receptor beta chains from one sample in a study of CD8+CD57+ T cells in acquired aplastic anemia. TCRdb re-called the reads through MiXCR, storing one row per CDR3 protein. The repertoire holds about 120,000 distinct CDR3 sequences, approximately 50% seen once, with 25% to 35% in the top ten. Sequencing was done on a sample of sorted CD4+, CD8+, or CD8+CD57+ T cells (not recorded which) from PBMCs. These receptors came from a human donor with aplastic anemia. Each CDR3 is given with its conserved first and last residue. Fields, in order: J gene, clone size, CDR3 length, D gene, V gene, CDR3 protein, CDR3 DNA. The D gene is left open where the match is weak. Clone size appears in some rows only: once, few, many, or a class for an expanded clone.

TRBJ2-7 | - | 16 | - | TRBV15 | CATSRVGSEAIYEQYF | TGTGCCACCAGCAGAGTGGGCAGTGAGGCGATCTACGAGCAGTACTTC
TRBJ1-1 | few | 14 | - | TRBV15 | CATRTGSSNTEAFF | TGTGCCACCAGGACCGGGTCCTCGAACACTGAAGCTTTCTTT
TRBJ2-2 | - | 12 | - | TRBV9 | CASSVDSGELFF | TGTGCCAGCAGCGTAGACAGCGGGGAGCTGTTTTTT
TRBJ1-6 | - | 15 | - | TRBV7-3 | CASSLIQGSNSPLHF | TGTGCCAGCAGCTTAATTCAGGGGAGCAATTCACCCCTCCACTTT
TRBJ1-2 | - | 15 | TRBD1 | TRBV5-1 | CASSLGQGGNYGYTF | TGCGCCAGCAGCTTGGGACAGGGCGGCAACTATGGCTACACCTTC
TRBJ2-3 | many | 13 | - | TRBV9 | CASSPRATDTQYF | TGTGCCAGCAGTCCCAGAGCGACAGATACGCAGTATTTT
TRBJ1-1 | - | 15 | TRBD1 | TRBV9 | CASSPRTGLNTEAFF | TGTGCCAGCAGCCCTCGGACAGGACTGAACACTGAAGCTTTCTTT
TRBJ1-2 | once | 15 | - | TRBV5-6 | CASSHRATGGYGYTF | TGTGCCAGCAGTCATCGGGCCACCGGGGGCTATGGCTACACCTTC
TRBJ1-1 | - | 11 | - | TRBV7-2 | CASRQGTEAFF | TGTGCCAGCAGACAGGGCACTGAAGCTTTCTTT
TRBJ2-5 | - | 12 | - | TRBV2 | CASSYVQETQYF | TGTGCCAGCAGTTACGTCCAAGAGACCCAGTACTTC
TRBJ1-2 | - | 12 | - | TRBV7-2 | CASSAQVYGYTF | TGTGCCAGCAGCGCACAGGTATATGGCTACACCTTC
TRBJ2-3 | - | 14 | - | TRBV6-1 | CASTPLAGTDTQYF | TGTGCCAGCACCCCATTGGCGGGCACAGATACGCAGTATTTT
TRBJ2-2 | many | 14 | - | TRBV2 | CASSRRVDTGELFF | TGTGCCAGCAGTAGGCGGGTGGACACCGGGGAGCTGTTTTTT
TRBJ1-1 | - | 13 | TRBD1 | TRBV7-4 | CASSLYRGTEAFF | TGTGCCAGCAGCTTATACAGGGGCACTGAAGCTTTCTTT
TRBJ1-4 | few | 13 | - | TRBV27 | CASSLGQGKELFF | TGTGCCAGCAGTTTGGGGCAGGGCAAGGAACTGTTTTTT
TRBJ2-7 | - | 13 | TRBD1 | TRBV24-1 | CATSERGLGEQYF | TGTGCCACCAGTGAGAGGGGGCTGGGCGAGCAGTACTTC
TRBJ2-2 | - | 15 | - | TRBV5-5 | CASSFPGVRGGELFF | TGTGCCAGCAGCTTCCCGGGAGTACGGGGCGGGGAGCTGTTTTTT
TRBJ1-5 | - | 13 | TRBD1 | TRBV10-2 | CASGTGGSQPQHF | TGCGCCAGTGGGACAGGGGGGTCTCAGCCCCAGCATTTT
TRBJ1-6 | many | 10 | - | TRBV20-1 | CSAPVFPLHF | TGCAGTGCTCCCGTATTTCCCCTCCACTTT
TRBJ2-7 | - | 14 | TRBD2 | TRBV4-3 | CASSQLLANGEQYF | TGCGCCAGCAGCCAATTACTAGCGAATGGCGAGCAGTACTTC
TRBJ2-1 | - | 15 | TRBD2 | TRBV9 | CASSVGLADYNEQFF | TGTGCCAGCAGCGTTGGGCTAGCGGACTACAATGAGCAGTTCTTC